Each of the 11 T cell receptor beta chains below was sequenced from the same sample in a study of cytomegalovirus exposure and HLA in healthy donors. The PCR used 60 Vbeta and 13 Jbeta primers. Only in-frame clones appear in the TCRdb table, and some are missing; sequencing was by immunoSEQ multiplex PCR. Seen here are about 110,000 clones, roughly 80% observed once, and the top ten hold 1.5% to 2%. The sample taken for sequencing was PBMCs. The receptor set was obtained from a man aged 50-60 years in good health and CMV-seronegative.

The chain links TRBV5-1 to TRBJ2-1, with 15 bases identical to TRBD2. After removal of 3 bases from V and 7 bases from J, the junction contained 5 bases not matched to a gene. Germline CDR1 and CDR2: SGHRS and YFSETQ. The CDR3 length is 16 residues. CDR3 residues: CASSSWTSGGGNEQFF. CDR3 coding DNA: TGCGCCAGCAGCTCCTGGACTAGCGGGGGGGGGAATGAGCAGTTCTTC.

The CDR3 DNA is TGTGCCAGCAGCCAAGAGTCCGGCTCCTATAATTCACCCCTCCACTTT. Translated, it gives CASSQESGSYNSPLHF. V usage is TRBV4-2 and J usage is TRBJ1-6; D remains unclear. In germline, CDR1 is LGHNA, CDR2 YNFKEQ. The ends were cut back, 0 bases at V and 0 bases at J, with 6 bases in the middle. CDR3 length equals 16 residues.

The rearrangement links TRBV6-5 to TRBJ1-2, with D possibly matching TRBD1 (5 bases). The CDR3 contains 14 residues. Germline CDR1 is MNHEY and CDR2 is SVGAGI. The V end lost 6 bases, the J end lost 5 bases, and 16 bases lay between the germline ends. CDR3 DNA sequence: TGTGCCAGCAGACCGCATGGAGGGGCATATGGCTACACCTTC. Its translation: CASRPHGGAYGYTF.

The rearrangement joins TRBV10-1 to TRBJ1-1; D remains unclear. V lost 3 bases and J 1 base, leaving 12 bases between the germline ends. CDR1 is WNHNN and CDR2 is SYGVQD in the germline V gene (reference sequence). The CDR3 sequence is 15 residues long. The CDR3 reads CASSDYGETNTEAFF. DNA for the CDR3: TGCGCCAGCAGTGATTATGGAGAGACGAACACTGAAGCTTTCTTT.

This chain links TRBV7-9 with TRBJ2-3, with D perhaps matching TRBD2 (6 bases). Germline lookup yields CDR1 SEHNR and CDR2 FQNEAQ (reference sequence). V dropped 8 bases and J dropped 15 bases, with 30 bases sitting between them. This CDR3 has 15 residues. Here the CDR3 DNA reads TGTGCCAGCTGCCGGGACTCCCCTTTAATTGGCGCAGTCTATTTT. Protein product: CASCRDSPLIGAVYF.

The chain has TRBV5-4 and TRBJ2-2, with TRBD1 matching over 8 bases. With 4 bases clipped from V and 6 bases from J, the junction kept 11 bases outside the gene matches. CDR3 length: 16 residues. Per the germline V gene, CDR1 is SGHNT and CDR2 is YYREEE (reference sequence). The CDR3 loop is CASSRGGQGAAGELFF. CDR3 in DNA: TGTGCCAGCAGCCGGGGTGGCCAGGGGGCCGCCGGGGAGCTGTTTTTT.

V and J are TRBV15 and TRBJ1-1, with TRBD1 as a possible D gene (6 bases). The germline V and J ends were trimmed by 8 bases and 5 bases, with 15 bases remaining between them. CDR1 and CDR2 (germline): LNHNV, YYDKDF (reference sequence). This CDR3 spans 13 amino acids. The CDR3: CATQGNLGTEAFF. The CDR3 bases are TGTGCCACCCAGGGGAATCTAGGGACTGAAGCTTTCTTT.

This clone was observed a few times. This rearrangement joins TRBV6-4 to TRBJ1-6; D remains unclear. Looked up from germline, CDR1 is MRHNA and CDR2 is SNTAGT. Trimming took 0 bases from V and 16 from J, leaving 13 bases between them. CDR3 length: 13 amino acids. The CDR3 DNA is TGTGCCAGCAGTGACTCGTTTACCGGTGTGCTCCACTTT. It translates to CASSDSFTGVLHF.

The gene calls are TRBV10-2 and TRBJ1-2; 8 bases align to TRBD1. The V gene's germline CDR1 is WSHSY and CDR2 SAAADI. The CDR3 runs to 16 residues. The V and J ends lost 8 bases and 3 bases, in that order; junction bases with no gene match: 14. Here the CDR3 DNA reads TGCGCCAGCTTTGCCACGGTGGCAGGGGGCGACTATGGCTACACCTTC. This sequence encodes CASFATVAGGDYGYTF.

A remark on this clone: One end of the junction does not line up with germline, which may come from a read error. This chain joins TRBV6-1 and TRBJ1-2; D may be TRBD1 (6 bases). Germline values: CDR1 MNHNS, CDR2 SASEGT. This CDR3 is 14 amino acids long. The CDR3 protein is CASRKIQGSDGCTF. The CDR3 coding sequence is TGTGCCAGCAGGAAGATACAGGGTTCGGATGGCTGCACCTTC.

This chain uses TRBV5-8 with TRBJ1-3; D is undetermined. This CDR3 spans 15 amino acids. Trimming pared 2 bases from V and 0 bases from J, leaving 9 bases between. Germline CDR1 is SGHTS and CDR2 is YDEGEE. The CDR3 is CASSFMGLSGNTIYF. DNA for the CDR3: TGTGCCAGCAGCTTTATGGGCCTCTCTGGAAACACCATATATTTT.